This TCR beta chain was retrieved from a study of shared clonotypes between healthy human individuals. For this clone: This specimen includes other DNA sequences encoding the same CDR3.

Terminally differentiated effector memory CD45RA+ cells were excluded from the naive CD8 cells, which were CD45RO-negative and positively selected for CCR7. Using about 220 ng DNA, around 30,000 T cell genomes, the sorted-subset replicate PCRs were run. Only in-frame clones appear in the TCRdb table, and some are missing; sequencing was by immunoSEQ multiplex PCR. This repertoire shows approximately 600,000 clones, around 95% found once; its top ten account for around 0.12%. The CDR3 contains 13 residues. Trimming stripped 0 bases from V and 3 bases from J, with 6 bases between. The germline V gene has CDR1 SGHNT and CDR2 YYREEE (reference sequence).

The chain couples TRBV5-4 to TRBJ2-5; D is unresolved. The receptor's source is a woman in her 30s in good health. The specimen sequenced was naive CD8+ T cells sorted from blood. CDR3 loop: CASSLAAEETQYF. As DNA, the CDR3 is TGTGCCAGCAGCTTGGCCGCAGAAGAGACCCAGTACTTC. The whole variable domain, filled in from reference TRBV5-4 and TRBJ2-5, reads ETGVTQSPTHLIKTRGQQVTLRCSSQSGHNTVSWYQQALGQGPQFIFQYYREEENGRGNFPPRFSGLQFPNYSSELNVNALELDDSALYLCASSLAAEETQYFGPGTRLLVL.